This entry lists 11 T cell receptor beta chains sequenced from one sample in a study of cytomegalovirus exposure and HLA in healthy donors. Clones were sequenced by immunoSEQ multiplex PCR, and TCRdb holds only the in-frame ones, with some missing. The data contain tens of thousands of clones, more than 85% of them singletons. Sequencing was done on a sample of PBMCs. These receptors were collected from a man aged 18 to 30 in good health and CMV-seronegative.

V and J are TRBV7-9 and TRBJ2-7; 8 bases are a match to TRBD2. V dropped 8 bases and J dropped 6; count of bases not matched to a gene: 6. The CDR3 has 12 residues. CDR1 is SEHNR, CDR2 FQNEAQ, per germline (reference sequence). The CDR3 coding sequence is TGTGCCAGCGGGGGACTAGTAATCGAGCAGTACTTC. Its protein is CASGGLVIEQYF.

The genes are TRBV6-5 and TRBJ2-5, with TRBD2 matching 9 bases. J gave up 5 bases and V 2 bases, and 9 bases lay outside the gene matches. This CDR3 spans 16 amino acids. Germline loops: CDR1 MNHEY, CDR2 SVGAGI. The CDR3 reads CASSYLNGLASETQYF. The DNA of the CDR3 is TGTGCCAGCAGTTACCTCAATGGACTAGCGAGTGAGACCCAGTACTTC.

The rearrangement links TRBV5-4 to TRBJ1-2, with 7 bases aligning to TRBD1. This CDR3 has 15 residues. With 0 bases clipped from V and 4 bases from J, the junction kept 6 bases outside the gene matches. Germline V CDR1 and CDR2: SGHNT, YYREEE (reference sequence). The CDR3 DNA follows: TGTGCCAGCAGCTTGGAACAGGGGTACGTCTATGGCTACACCTTC. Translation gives CASSLEQGYVYGYTF.

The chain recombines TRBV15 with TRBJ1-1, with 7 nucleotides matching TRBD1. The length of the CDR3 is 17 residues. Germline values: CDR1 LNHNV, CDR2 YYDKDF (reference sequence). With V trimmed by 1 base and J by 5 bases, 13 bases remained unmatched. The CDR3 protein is CATSRAVQGVGGTEAFF. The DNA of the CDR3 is TGTGCCACCAGCAGAGCTGTGCAGGGGGTGGGAGGAACTGAAGCTTTCTTT.

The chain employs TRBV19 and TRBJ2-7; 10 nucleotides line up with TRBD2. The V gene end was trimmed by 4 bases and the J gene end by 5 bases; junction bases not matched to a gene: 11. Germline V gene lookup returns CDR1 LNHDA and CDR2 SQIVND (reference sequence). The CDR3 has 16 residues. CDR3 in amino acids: CASSTRTSGYWNEQYF. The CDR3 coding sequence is TGTGCCAGTAGTACTCGGACTAGCGGATATTGGAACGAGCAGTACTTC.

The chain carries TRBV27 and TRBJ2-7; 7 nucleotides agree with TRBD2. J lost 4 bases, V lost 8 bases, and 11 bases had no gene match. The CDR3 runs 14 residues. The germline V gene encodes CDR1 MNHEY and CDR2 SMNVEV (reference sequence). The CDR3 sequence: CASSPRGSKYEQYF. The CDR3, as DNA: TGTGCCAGCTCGCCCCGCGGGAGCAAATACGAGCAGTACTTC.

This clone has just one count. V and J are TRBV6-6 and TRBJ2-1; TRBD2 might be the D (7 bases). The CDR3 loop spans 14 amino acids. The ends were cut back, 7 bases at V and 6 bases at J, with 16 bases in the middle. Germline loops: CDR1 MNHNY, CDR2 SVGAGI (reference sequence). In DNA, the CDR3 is TGTGCCAGCACGAACGGGGGGCCCCCCAATGAGCAGTTCTTC. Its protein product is CASTNGGPPNEQFF.

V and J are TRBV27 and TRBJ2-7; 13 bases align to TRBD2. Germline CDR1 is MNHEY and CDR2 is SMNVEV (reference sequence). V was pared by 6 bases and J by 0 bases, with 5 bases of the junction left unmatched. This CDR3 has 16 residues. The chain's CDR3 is CASRGLAGPASYEQYF. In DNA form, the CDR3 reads TGTGCCAGCAGGGGACTAGCGGGACCTGCCTCCTACGAGCAGTACTTC.

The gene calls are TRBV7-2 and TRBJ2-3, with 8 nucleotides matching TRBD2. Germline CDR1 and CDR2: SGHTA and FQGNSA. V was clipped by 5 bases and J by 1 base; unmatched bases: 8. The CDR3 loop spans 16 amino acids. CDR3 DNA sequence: TGTGCCAGCAGCCCCGGGGGAGCGGGAGGCACAGATACGCAGTATTTT. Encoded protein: CASSPGGAGGTDTQYF. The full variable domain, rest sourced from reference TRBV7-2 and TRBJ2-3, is GAGVSQSPSNKVTEKGKDVELRCDPISGHTALYWYRQSLGQGLEFLIYFQGNSAPDKSGLPSDRFSAERTGGSVSTLTIQRTQQEDSAVYLCASSPGGAGGTDTQYFGPGTRLTVL.

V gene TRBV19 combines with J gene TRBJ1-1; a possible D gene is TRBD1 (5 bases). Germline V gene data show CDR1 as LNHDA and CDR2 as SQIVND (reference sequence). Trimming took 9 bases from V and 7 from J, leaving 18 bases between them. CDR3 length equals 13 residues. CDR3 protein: CASARQPGREAFF. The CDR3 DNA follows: TGTGCCAGCGCCCGACAGCCCGGACGTGAAGCTTTCTTT.

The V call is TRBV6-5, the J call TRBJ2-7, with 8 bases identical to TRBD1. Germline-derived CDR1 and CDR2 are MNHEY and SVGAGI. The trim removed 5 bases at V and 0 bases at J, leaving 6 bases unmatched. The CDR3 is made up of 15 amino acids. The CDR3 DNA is TGTGCCAGCAGTCCTAGGACAGGGCCCTCCTACGAGCAGTACTTC. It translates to CASSPRTGPSYEQYF.